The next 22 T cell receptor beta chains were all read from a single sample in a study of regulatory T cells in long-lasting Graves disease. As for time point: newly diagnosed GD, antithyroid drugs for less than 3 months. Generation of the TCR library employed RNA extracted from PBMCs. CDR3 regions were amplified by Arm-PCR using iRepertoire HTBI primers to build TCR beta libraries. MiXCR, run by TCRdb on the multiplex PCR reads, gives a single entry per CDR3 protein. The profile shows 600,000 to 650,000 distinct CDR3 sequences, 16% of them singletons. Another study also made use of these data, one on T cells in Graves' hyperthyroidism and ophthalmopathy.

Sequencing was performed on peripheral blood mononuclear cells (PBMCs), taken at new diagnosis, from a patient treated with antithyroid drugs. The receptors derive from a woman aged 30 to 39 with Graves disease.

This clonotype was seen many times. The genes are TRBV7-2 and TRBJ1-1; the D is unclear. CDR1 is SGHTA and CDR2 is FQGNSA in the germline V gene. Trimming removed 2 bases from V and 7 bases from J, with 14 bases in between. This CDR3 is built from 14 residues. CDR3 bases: TGTGCCAGCAGCTTATGGGTTGGCGGGAGTGAAGCTTTCTTT. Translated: CASSLWVGGSEAFF.

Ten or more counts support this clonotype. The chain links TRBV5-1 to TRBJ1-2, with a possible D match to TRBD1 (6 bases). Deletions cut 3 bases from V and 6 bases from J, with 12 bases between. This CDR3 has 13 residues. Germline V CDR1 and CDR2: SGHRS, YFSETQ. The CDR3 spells CASSYRDNHGYTF. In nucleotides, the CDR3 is TGCGCCAGCAGCTACCGGGACAACCATGGCTACACCTTC.

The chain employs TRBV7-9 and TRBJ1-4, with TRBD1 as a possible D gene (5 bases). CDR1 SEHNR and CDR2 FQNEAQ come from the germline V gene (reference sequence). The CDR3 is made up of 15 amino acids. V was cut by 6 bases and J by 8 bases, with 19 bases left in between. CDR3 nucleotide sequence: TGTGCCAGCAGTCCTCGAGGGGCCGAGGACGAAAAACTGTTTTTT. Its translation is CASSPRGAEDEKLFF.

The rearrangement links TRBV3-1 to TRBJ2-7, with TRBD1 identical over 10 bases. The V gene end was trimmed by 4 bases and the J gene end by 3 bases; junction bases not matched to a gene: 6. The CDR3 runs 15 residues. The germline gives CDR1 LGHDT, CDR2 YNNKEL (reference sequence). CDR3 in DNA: TGTGCCAGCAGCCGACAGACAGGGGGCTACTACGAGCAGTACTTC. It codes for CASSRQTGGYYEQYF.

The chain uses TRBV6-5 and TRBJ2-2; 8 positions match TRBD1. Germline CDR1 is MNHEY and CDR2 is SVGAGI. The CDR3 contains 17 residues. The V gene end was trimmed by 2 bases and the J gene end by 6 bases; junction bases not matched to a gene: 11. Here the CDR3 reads CASSYPARGLSPGELFF. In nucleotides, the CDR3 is TGTGCCAGCAGTTACCCGGCCAGGGGGCTATCGCCCGGGGAGCTGTTTTTT.

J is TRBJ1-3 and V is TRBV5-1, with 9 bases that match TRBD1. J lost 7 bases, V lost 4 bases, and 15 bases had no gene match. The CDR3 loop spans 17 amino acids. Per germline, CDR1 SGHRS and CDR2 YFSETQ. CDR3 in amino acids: CASSLNPPGQGANTIYF. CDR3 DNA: TGCGCCAGCAGCCTAAACCCACCGGGACAGGGTGCTAACACCATATATTTT.

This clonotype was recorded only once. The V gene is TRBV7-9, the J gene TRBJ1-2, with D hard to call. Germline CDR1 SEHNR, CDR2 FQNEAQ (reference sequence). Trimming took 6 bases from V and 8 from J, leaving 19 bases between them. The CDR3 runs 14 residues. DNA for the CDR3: TGTGCCAGCAGTGAATCCCCGGAAGGGAAGGGCTACACCTTC. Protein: CASSESPEGKGYTF.

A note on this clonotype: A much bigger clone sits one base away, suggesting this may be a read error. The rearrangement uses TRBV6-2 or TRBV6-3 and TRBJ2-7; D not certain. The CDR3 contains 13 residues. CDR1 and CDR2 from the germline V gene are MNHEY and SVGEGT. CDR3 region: CASSERWPREQCF. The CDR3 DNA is TGTGCCAGCAGTGAGCGATGGCCCCGCGAGCAGTGCTTC.

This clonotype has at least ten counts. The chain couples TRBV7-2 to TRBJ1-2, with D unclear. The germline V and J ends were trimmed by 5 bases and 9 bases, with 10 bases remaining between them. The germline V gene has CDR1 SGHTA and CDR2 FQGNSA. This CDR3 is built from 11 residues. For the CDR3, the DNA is TGTGCCAGCAGCCCCGCTTTAAGCTACACCTTC. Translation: CASSPALSYTF.

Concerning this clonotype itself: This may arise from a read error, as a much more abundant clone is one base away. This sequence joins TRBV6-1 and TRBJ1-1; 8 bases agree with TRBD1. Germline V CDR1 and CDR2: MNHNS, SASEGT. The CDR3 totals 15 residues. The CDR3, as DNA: TGTGCCATCAGTGAAGAGACAGGGGCGAACACTGAAGCTTTCTTT. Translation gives CAISEETGANTEAFF.

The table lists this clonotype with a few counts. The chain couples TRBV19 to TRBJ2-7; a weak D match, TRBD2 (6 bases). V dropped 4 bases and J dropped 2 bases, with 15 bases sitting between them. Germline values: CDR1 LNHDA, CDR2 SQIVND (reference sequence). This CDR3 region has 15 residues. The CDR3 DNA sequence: TGTGCCAGTAGTACCCAGGCGGGAAGAACCTACGAGCAGTACTTC. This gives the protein CASSTQAGRTYEQYF.

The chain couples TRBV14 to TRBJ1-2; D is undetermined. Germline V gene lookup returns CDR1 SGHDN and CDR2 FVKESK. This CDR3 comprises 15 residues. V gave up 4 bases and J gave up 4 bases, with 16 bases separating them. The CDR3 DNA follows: TGTGCCAGCAGCCCTTCTCTCGGACTTGGCTATGGCTACACCTTC. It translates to CASSPSLGLGYGYTF.

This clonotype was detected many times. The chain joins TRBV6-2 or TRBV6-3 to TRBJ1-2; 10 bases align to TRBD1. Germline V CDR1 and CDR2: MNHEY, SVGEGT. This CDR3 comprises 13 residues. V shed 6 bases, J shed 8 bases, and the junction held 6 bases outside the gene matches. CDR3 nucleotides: TGTGCCAGCAGCGGGACAGGGGTGAAGGGCTACACCTTC. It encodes CASSGTGVKGYTF.

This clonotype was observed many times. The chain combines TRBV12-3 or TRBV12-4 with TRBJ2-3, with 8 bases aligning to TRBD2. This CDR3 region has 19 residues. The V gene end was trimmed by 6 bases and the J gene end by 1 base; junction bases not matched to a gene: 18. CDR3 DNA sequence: TGTGCCAGCAGGCTCCCTCTAGCGGGCATACTCGGGGGCACAGATACGCAGTATTTT. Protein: CASRLPLAGILGGTDTQYF.

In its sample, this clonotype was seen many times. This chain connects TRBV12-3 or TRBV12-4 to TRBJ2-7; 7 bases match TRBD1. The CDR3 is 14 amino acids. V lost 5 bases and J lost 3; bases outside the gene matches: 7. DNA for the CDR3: TGTGCCAGCAGTCCCTGGACAGGTAACTACGAGCAGTACTTC. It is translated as CASSPWTGNYEQYF.

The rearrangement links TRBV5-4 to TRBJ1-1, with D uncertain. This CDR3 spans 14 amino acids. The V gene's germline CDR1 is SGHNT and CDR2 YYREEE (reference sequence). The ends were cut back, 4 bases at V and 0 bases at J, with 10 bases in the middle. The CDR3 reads CASSLWQLNTEAFF. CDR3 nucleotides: TGTGCCAGCAGCCTTTGGCAGCTGAACACTGAAGCTTTCTTT.

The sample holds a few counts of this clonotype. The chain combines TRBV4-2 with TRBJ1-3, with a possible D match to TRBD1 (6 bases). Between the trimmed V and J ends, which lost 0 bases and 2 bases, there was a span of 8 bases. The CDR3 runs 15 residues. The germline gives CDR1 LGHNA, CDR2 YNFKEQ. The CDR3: CASSQDRGAGNTIYF. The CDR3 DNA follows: TGTGCCAGCAGCCAAGACAGGGGTGCTGGAAACACCATATATTTT.

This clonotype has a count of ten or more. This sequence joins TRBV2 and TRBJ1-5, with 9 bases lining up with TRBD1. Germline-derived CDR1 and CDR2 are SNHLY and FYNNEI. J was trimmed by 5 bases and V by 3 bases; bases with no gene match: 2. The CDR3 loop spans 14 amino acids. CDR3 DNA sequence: TGTGCCAGCAGTGATACAGGGGGCTATCAGCCCCAGCATTTT. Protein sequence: CASSDTGGYQPQHF.

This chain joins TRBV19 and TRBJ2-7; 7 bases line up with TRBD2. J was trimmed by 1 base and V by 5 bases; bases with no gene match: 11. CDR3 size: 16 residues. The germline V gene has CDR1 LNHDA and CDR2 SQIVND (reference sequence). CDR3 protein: CASSGGLAVGSYEQYF. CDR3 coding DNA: TGTGCCAGTAGTGGAGGGCTAGCGGTAGGATCCTACGAGCAGTACTTC.

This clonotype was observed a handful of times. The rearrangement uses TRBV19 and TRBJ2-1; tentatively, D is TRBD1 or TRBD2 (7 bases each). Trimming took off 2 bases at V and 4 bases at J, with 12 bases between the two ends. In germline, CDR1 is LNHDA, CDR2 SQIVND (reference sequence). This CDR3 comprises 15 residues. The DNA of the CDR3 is TGTGCCAGTAGTATAAGGGGGGGACAGTACAATGAGCAGTTCTTC. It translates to CASSIRGGQYNEQFF.

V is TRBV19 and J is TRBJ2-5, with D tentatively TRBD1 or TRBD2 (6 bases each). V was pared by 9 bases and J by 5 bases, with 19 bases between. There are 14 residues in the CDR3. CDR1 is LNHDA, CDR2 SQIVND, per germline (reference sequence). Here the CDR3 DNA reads TGTGCCAGCTCCATACGACGGGGGCAGGAGACCCAGTACTTC. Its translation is CASSIRRGQETQYF.

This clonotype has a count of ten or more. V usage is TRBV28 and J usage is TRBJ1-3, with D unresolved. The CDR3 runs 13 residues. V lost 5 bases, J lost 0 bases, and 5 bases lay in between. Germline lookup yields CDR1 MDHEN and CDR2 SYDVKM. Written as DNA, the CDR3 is TGTGCCAGCAGTCGATACTCTGGAAACACCATATATTTT. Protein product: CASSRYSGNTIYF.